This entry lists 11 T cell receptor beta chains sequenced from one sample in a study of blood T cell repertoires in COVID-19. Data came from immunoSEQ multiplex PCR; TCRdb stores just in-frame clones and leaves some out. The sample has tens of thousands of clones, about 86% seen once. The specimen was peripheral blood. These receptors came from a man aged 40-49 years with COVID-19, enrolled during active disease.

This clone was detected only once. The chain has TRBV5-5 and TRBJ2-4; the D gene is possibly TRBD1 (5 bases). V lost 6 bases to trimming and J lost 0 bases, with 13 bases between them. This CDR3 comprises 15 residues. The V gene's germline CDR1 is SGHKS and CDR2 YYEKEE (reference sequence). CDR3 sequence: CASNNQGTAKNIQYF. CDR3 sequence (DNA): TGTGCCAGCAATAACCAGGGTACAGCCAAAAACATTCAGTACTTC.

V and J are TRBV7-8 and TRBJ2-7; D gene uncertain. The germline V gene has CDR1 SGHVS and CDR2 FQNEAQ. This CDR3 is 13 amino acids long. Trimming took 1 base from V and 1 from J, leaving 5 bases between them. The CDR3 DNA sequence: TGTGCCAGCAGCTTAGGGGCTTCCTACGAGCAGTACTTC. Its translation is CASSLGASYEQYF.

CDR3 in amino acids: CSVGQGSVKGAFF. The CDR3, as DNA: TGCAGCGTTGGACAGGGTAGTGTGAAGGGAGCTTTCTTT. This chain uses TRBV29-1 with TRBJ1-1; 7 bases line up with TRBD1. Looked up from germline, CDR1 is SQVTM and CDR2 is ANQGSEA. This CDR3 is 13 amino acids long. Trimming took 4 bases from V and 10 from J; bases not matched to a gene: 12.

This chain links TRBV9 with TRBJ1-4; a possible D gene is TRBD1 (6 bases). V was clipped by 4 bases and J by 8 bases, with 27 bases between them. This CDR3 has 18 amino acids. Germline V gives CDR1 SGDLS, CDR2 YYNGEE. CDR3 in amino acids: CASSPSPRPGQVGEKLFF. CDR3 bases: TGTGCCAGCAGCCCTAGCCCTAGACCGGGACAAGTCGGGGAAAAACTGTTTTTT.

CDR3 loop: CASSQEGPAGLAFETQYF. In DNA, the CDR3 is TGCGCCAGCAGCCAAGAAGGGCCCGCTGGACTAGCTTTCGAGACCCAGTACTTC. The chain uses TRBV4-1 and TRBJ2-5; TRBD2 aligns across 8 bases. The CDR3 runs 18 residues. CDR1 and CDR2 (germline): MGHRA, YSYEKL. Trimming cost V 0 bases and J 5 bases; bases outside gene matches: 14.

Points on this clone: In the same sample, other DNA sequences code for this CDR3. The genes are TRBV6-1 and TRBJ1-3; 7 bases are shared with TRBD1. The J segment lost 0 bases and the V segment lost 2 bases, leaving 4 bases of the junction unmatched. Germline V gene sequence: CDR1 MNHNS, CDR2 SASEGT. The CDR3 runs to 16 residues. The CDR3 sequence is CASSEYRDSSGNTIYF. CDR3 coding DNA: TGTGCCAGCAGTGAATATCGGGACAGCTCTGGAAACACCATATATTTT.

The chain joins TRBV27 to TRBJ2-1; D is ambiguous. V was clipped by 3 bases and J by 5 bases, with 14 bases between them. Germline CDR1 is MNHEY and CDR2 is SMNVEV (reference sequence). CDR3 length: 15 residues. The DNA for the CDR3 is TGTGCCAGCAGTTTTTTGGGCAGCCAAGACAATGAGCAGTTCTTC. It translates to CASSFLGSQDNEQFF.

The J gene is TRBJ1-3, the V gene TRBV6-5; tentatively, D is TRBD1 (5 bases). Germline CDR1 and CDR2: MNHEY and SVGAGI. The CDR3 contains 15 residues. V shed 7 bases and J shed 3 bases, with 16 bases lying between them. CDR3 DNA sequence: TGTGCCAGCATGGCCCGGGGGGAGCATGGAAACACCATATATTTT. Encoded protein: CASMARGEHGNTIYF.

This chain joins TRBV3-1 (or the pseudogene TRBV3-2) and TRBJ2-1, with TRBD2 matching 8 bases. The CDR3 totals 16 residues. Per germline, CDR1 LGHDT and CDR2 YNNKEL (reference sequence). The trim removed 1 base at V and 5 bases at J, leaving 7 bases unmatched. This CDR3 is CASSQGLFGGDNEQFF. CDR3 in DNA: TGTGCCAGCAGCCAAGGGCTCTTCGGGGGGGACAATGAGCAGTTCTTC.

The gene calls are TRBV6-2 or TRBV6-3 and TRBJ2-5; possibly TRBD2 for D (5 bases). CDR3 length: 13 amino acids. CDR1 is MNHEY and CDR2 is SVGEGT in the germline V gene. Trimming took 2 bases from V and 5 from J, leaving 9 bases between them. This CDR3 is CASSYGRGETQYF. For the CDR3, the DNA is TGTGCCAGCAGTTACGGGCGAGGGGAGACCCAGTACTTC.

This clone was observed once. The V call is TRBV27, the J call TRBJ2-7, with D possibly being TRBD2 (6 bases). CDR1 is MNHEY, CDR2 SMNVEV, per germline (reference sequence). CDR3 length: 18 amino acids. V shed 7 bases and J shed 0 bases, with 25 bases lying between them. CDR3: CASTLRGSGWGSSYEQYF. As DNA, the CDR3 is TGTGCCAGCACCCTTCGGGGTAGCGGCTGGGGAAGCTCCTACGAGCAGTACTTC.